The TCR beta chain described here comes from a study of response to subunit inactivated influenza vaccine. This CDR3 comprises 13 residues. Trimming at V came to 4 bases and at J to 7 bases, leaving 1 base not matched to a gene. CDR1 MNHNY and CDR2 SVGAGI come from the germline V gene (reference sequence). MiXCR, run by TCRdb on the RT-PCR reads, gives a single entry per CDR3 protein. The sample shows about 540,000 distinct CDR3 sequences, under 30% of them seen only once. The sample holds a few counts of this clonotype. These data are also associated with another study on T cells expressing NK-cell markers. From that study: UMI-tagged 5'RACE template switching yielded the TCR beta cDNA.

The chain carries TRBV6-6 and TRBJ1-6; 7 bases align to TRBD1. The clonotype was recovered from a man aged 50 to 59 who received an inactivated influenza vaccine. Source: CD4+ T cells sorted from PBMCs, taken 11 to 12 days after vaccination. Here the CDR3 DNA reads TGTGCCAGCAGTTTGACAGGGAATTCACCCCTCCACTTT. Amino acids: CASSLTGNSPLHF.